Included here is one T cell receptor (beta chain) sequence, with context. This specimen belongs to a study of T-cell reconstitution after alpha-beta-depleted transplantation in children. A library of TCRbeta sequences, prepared with unique molecular identifiers, was generated. TCRdb processed the PCR reads anew with MiXCR; each CDR3 protein has one entry. The sample has approximately 220,000 distinct CDR3 sequences, approximately 15% seen once. Germline lookup yields CDR1 LGHDT and CDR2 YNNKEL (reference sequence). The CDR3 consists of 12 residues. Trimming removed 4 bases from V and 7 bases from J, with 10 bases in between.

Sequencing used PBMCs, mostly from graft donor cells, obtained 360 days after TCRalphabeta/CD19-depleted stem cell transplant. The chain combines TRBV3-1 with TRBJ1-2; TRBD1 might be the D (5 bases). This receptor was obtained from a male patient aged 2 to 10 who had a stem cell transplant for acute lymphoblastic leukemia, so the T cells may come from the graft donor. The CDR3: CASSRDRGGYTF. CDR3 sequence (DNA): TGTGCCAGCAGCCGTGACAGAGGTGGCTACACCTTC.